The rows below give T cell receptor beta chains drawn from one sample of a study of OX40 agonist ivuxolimab in advanced cancers. The data were produced by immunoSEQ multiplex PCR, yet TCRdb's version contains in-frame clones alone and is incomplete. The sample includes 47,000 or so clones, around 90% of them seen just once. The starting material was CD4+ or CD8+ T cells sorted from blood, obtained in a trial of the OX40 agonist ivuxolimab. The receptors were sampled from an adult with an advanced solid tumor such as melanoma, head and neck, liver or kidney cancer. Both conserved end residues are part of each CDR3. A D gene is named only where the DNA matches it firmly. The size field is filled for only some rows; it gives once, few, many or a size class.

J: TRBJ1-1
size: -
D: -
V: TRBV28
CDR3: CASSSHRAQGPEAFF
DNA: TGTGCCAGCAGTTCCCATCGCGCACAGGGACCTGAAGCTTTCTTT

J: TRBJ2-2
size: -
D: -
V: TRBV29-1
CDR3: CSTSQGDTGELFF
DNA: TGCAGCACCTCTCAGGGCGACACCGGGGAGCTGTTTTTT

J: TRBJ2-7
size: few
D: -
V: TRBV27
CDR3: CASSFSSSYEQYF
DNA: TGTGCCAGCAGTTTCTCTAGCTCCTACGAGCAGTACTTC

J: TRBJ2-7
size: -
D: TRBD1
V: TRBV5-4
CDR3: CASSTGATYEQYF
DNA: TGTGCCAGCAGTACAGGGGCCACCTACGAGCAGTACTTC

J: TRBJ2-1
size: -
D: TRBD1
V: TRBV5-1
CDR3: CASSSRDRAYNEQFF
DNA: TGCGCCAGCAGCTCCCGGGACAGGGCCTACAATGAGCAGTTCTTC

J: TRBJ2-1
size: -
D: TRBD1
V: TRBV5-1
CDR3: CASSFPGQGVYNEQFF
DNA: TGCGCCAGCAGCTTTCCTGGACAGGGGGTCTACAATGAGCAGTTCTTC

J: TRBJ2-1
size: -
D: TRBD2
V: TRBV7-9
CDR3: CASSSGLAGYNEQFF
DNA: TGTGCCAGCAGCTCGGGACTAGCGGGATACAATGAGCAGTTCTTC

J: TRBJ2-1
size: -
D: -
V: TRBV6-5
CDR3: CASSYSTPGLANEQFF
DNA: TGTGCCAGCAGTTACTCGACCCCGGGACTGGCCAATGAGCAGTTCTTC

J: TRBJ1-3
size: -
D: -
V: TRBV2
CDR3: CASSVTIGGAGNTIYF
DNA: TGTGCCAGCAGTGTCACCATTGGGGGTGCAGGAAACACCATATATTTT

J: TRBJ1-1
size: -
D: -
V: TRBV4-3
CDR3: CASSQVGWGYAEAFF
DNA: TGCGCCAGCAGCCAAGTGGGGTGGGGATACGCTGAAGCTTTCTTT

J: TRBJ1-1
size: once
D: TRBD1
V: TRBV7-6
CDR3: CASSRITGESEAFF
DNA: TGTGCCAGCAGCAGAATTACAGGGGAGTCTGAAGCTTTCTTT

J: TRBJ2-1
size: -
D: -
V: TRBV30
CDR3: CAWAWYSSYNEQFF
DNA: TGTGCCTGGGCTTGGTATAGCTCCTACAATGAGCAGTTCTTC

J: TRBJ1-4
size: -
D: TRBD1
V: TRBV7-3
CDR3: CASSLRDRGNTNEKLFF
DNA: TGTGCCAGCAGCTTAAGGGACAGGGGGAACACTAATGAAAAACTGTTTTTT

J: TRBJ1-4
size: -
D: -
V: TRBV27
CDR3: CASSLVSGRDEKLFF
DNA: TGTGCCAGCAGTTTGGTATCAGGGAGGGACGAAAAACTGTTTTTT

J: TRBJ1-4
size: -
D: -
V: TRBV5-4
CDR3: CASSWAGASNEKLFF
DNA: TGTGCCAGCAGCTGGGCGGGGGCGAGTAATGAAAAACTGTTTTTT

J: TRBJ1-2
size: -
D: -
V: TRBV7-8
CDR3: CASSLVRGRPDGYTF
DNA: TGTGCCAGCAGCTTAGTGAGGGGCCGTCCCGATGGCTACACCTTC

J: TRBJ1-4
size: -
D: -
V: TRBV14
CDR3: CASSHHRDAGEEKLFF
DNA: TGTGCCAGCAGCCACCACCGGGACGCAGGGGAGGAAAAACTGTTTTTT

J: TRBJ1-1
size: once
D: -
V: TRBV4-1
CDR3: CASRFVPLNTEAFF
DNA: TGCGCCAGCAGGTTCGTTCCACTGAACACTGAAGCTTTCTTT

J: TRBJ1-1
size: -
D: -
V: TRBV13
CDR3: CASSSPDRNTEAFF
DNA: TGTGCCAGCAGCTCCCCGGACAGGAACACTGAAGCTTTCTTT

J: TRBJ2-3
size: once
D: -
V: TRBV14
CDR3: CASSETHRDTQYF
DNA: TGTGCCAGCAGTGAGACACACAGAGATACGCAGTATTTT

J: TRBJ2-2
size: -
D: -
V: TRBV14
CDR3: CASSQWAGELFF
DNA: TGTGCCAGCAGCCAATGGGCCGGGGAGCTGTTTTTT

J: TRBJ1-5
size: -
D: TRBD1
V: TRBV4-1
CDR3: CASSQSRQGAQPQHF
DNA: TGCGCCAGCAGCCAGTCTAGACAGGGCGCTCAGCCCCAGCATTTT

J: TRBJ1-2
size: -
D: -
V: TRBV4-1
CDR3: CASSQDWSIYGYTF
DNA: TGCGCCAGCAGCCAAGATTGGAGTATCTATGGCTACACCTTC

J: TRBJ2-1
size: -
D: TRBD1
V: TRBV29-1
CDR3: CSVEDREDNEQFF
DNA: TGCAGCGTAGAGGACAGGGAGGATAATGAGCAGTTCTTC

J: TRBJ1-6
size: -
D: -
V: TRBV6-4
CDR3: CASSHIQGRLNSPLHF
DNA: TGTGCCAGCAGTCATATTCAGGGGAGGTTGAATTCACCCCTCCACTTT

J: TRBJ1-4
size: -
D: -
V: TRBV7-9
CDR3: CASSLGVGLDEKLFF
DNA: TGTGCCAGCAGCTTAGGGGTGGGCTTAGACGAAAAACTGTTTTTT

J: TRBJ2-7
size: -
D: TRBD2
V: TRBV10-3
CDR3: CAISVGLAGASEQYF
DNA: TGTGCCATCAGTGTTGGTCTAGCGGGGGCGAGCGAGCAGTACTTC

J: TRBJ2-2
size: -
D: -
V: TRBV18
CDR3: CASSPQGKTGELFF
DNA: TGTGCCAGCTCACCACAAGGAAAGACCGGGGAGCTGTTTTTT

J: TRBJ1-2
size: -
D: -
V: TRBV9
CDR3: CASSVAKGRVDGYTF
DNA: TGTGCCAGCAGCGTAGCAAAAGGCAGGGTAGACGGCTACACCTTC

J: TRBJ1-2
size: -
D: TRBD1
V: TRBV13
CDR3: CASSQRGQGLMGYTF
DNA: TGTGCCAGCAGCCAAAGGGGACAGGGCCTAATGGGCTACACCTTC

J: TRBJ1-3
size: many
D: -
V: TRBV5-4
CDR3: CASSLDGSGNTIYF
DNA: TGTGCCAGCAGCTTGGACGGCTCTGGAAACACCATATATTTT

J: TRBJ1-2
size: -
D: TRBD1
V: TRBV7-2
CDR3: CASSLAAGTGDYGYTF
DNA: TGTGCCAGCAGCTTAGCCGCCGGGACAGGGGACTATGGCTACACCTTC

J: TRBJ2-1
size: -
D: TRBD1
V: TRBV6-5
CDR3: CASTGGNEQFF
DNA: TGTGCCAGTACAGGGGGGAATGAGCAGTTCTTC

J: TRBJ2-5
size: -
D: -
V: TRBV7-9
CDR3: CASSLASTGPGQETQYF
DNA: TGTGCCAGCAGCTTAGCCTCGACAGGTCCGGGCCAAGAGACCCAGTACTTC

J: TRBJ2-7
size: -
D: -
V: TRBV19
CDR3: CASSFKQSYEQYF
DNA: TGTGCCAGTAGTTTTAAACAGTCCTACGAGCAGTACTTC

J: TRBJ2-3
size: -
D: -
V: TRBV6-6
CDR3: CASSYEIAVDTQYF
DNA: TGTGCCAGCAGTTACGAGATAGCGGTCGATACGCAGTATTTT

J: TRBJ2-2
size: once
D: -
V: TRBV6-6
CDR3: CASTAYSGELFF
DNA: TGTGCCAGCACCGCATACTCCGGGGAGCTGTTTTTT